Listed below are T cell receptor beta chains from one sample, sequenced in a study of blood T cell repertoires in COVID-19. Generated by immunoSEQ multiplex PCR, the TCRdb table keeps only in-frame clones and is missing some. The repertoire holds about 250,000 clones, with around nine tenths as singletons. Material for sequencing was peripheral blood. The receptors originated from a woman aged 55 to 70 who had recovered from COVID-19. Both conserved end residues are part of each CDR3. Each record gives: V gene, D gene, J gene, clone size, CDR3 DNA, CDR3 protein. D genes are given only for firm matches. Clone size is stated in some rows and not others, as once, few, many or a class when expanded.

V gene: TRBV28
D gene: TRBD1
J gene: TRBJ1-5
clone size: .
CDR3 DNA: TGTGCCAGCAGTCGACAGGGGGCGCCCCGGGATCAGCCCCAGCATTTT
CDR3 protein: CASSRQGAPRDQPQHF

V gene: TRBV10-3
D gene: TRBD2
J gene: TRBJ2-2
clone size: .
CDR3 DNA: TGTGCCATCAGTCGGACTAGCGGGAACACCGGGGAGCTGTTTTTT
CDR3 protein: CAISRTSGNTGELFF

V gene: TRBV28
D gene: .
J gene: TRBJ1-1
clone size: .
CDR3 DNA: TGTGCCAGCAGTGGCCAGGTGCTGAACACTGAAGCTTTCTTT
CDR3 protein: CASSGQVLNTEAFF

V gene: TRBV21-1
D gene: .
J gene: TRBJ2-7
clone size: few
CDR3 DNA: TGTGCCAGCAGCAATACCCGGGACAGGGGCTTTGAGAGCTCCTACGAGCAGTACTTC
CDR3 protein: CASSNTRDRGFESSYEQYF

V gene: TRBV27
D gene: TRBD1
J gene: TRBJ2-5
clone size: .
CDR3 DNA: TGTGCCAGCAGTCCAGGGGGTTTCCAAGAGACCCAGTACTTC
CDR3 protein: CASSPGGFQETQYF

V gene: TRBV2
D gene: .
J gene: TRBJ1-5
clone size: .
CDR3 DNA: TGTGCCAGCAGCGGAGGACTCAATCAGCCCCAGCATTTT
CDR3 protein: CASSGGLNQPQHF

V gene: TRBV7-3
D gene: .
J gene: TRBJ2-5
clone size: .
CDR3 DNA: TGTGCCAGCAGCCTGGGGCCCGTCCTGGGAGGCCAAGAGACCCAGTACTTC
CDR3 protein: CASSLGPVLGGQETQYF

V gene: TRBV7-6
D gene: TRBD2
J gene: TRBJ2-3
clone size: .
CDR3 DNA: TGTGCCAGCAGCTTAGGTGTTGCGGGGGGCCCGACAGATACGCAGTATTTT
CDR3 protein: CASSLGVAGGPTDTQYF

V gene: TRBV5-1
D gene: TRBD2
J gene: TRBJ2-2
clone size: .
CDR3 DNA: TGCGCCAGCAGCTTGGCGGCGGGGAGGGCCGGGGAGCTGTTTTTT
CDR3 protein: CASSLAAGRAGELFF

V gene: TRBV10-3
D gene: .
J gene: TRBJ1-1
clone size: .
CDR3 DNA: TGTGCCATCAGGGGTGGAGGATGGGACACTGAAGCTTTCTTT
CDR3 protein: CAIRGGGWDTEAFF

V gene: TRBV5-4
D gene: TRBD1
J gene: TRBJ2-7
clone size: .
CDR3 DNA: TGTGCCAGCAGGTCCGGACAGGAGCTTACCGAGCAGTACTTC
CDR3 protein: CASRSGQELTEQYF

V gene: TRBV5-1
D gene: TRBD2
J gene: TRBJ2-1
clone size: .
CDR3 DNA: TGCGCCAGCAGCCTACGGACTAGCGGGTACAATGAGCAGTTCTTC
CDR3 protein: CASSLRTSGYNEQFF

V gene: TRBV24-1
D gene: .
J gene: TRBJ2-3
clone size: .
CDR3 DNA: TGTGCCACCAGTGCGACAGTCGCAGCCTCTATCACAGATACGCAGTATTTT
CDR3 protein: CATSATVAASITDTQYF

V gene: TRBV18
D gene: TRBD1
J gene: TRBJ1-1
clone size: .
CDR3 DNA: TGTGCCAGCTCACCAAGGACAGGGGGCATGAACACTGAAGCTTTCTTT
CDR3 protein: CASSPRTGGMNTEAFF

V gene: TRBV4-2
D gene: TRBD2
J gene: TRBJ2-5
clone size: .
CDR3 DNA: TGTGCCAGCAGCCCCCTCGGGGGGGCCGGGGAGACCCAGTACTTC
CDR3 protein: CASSPLGGAGETQYF

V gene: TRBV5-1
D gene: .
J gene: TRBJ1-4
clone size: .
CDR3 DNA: TGCGCCAGCAGCTTGGACAGTAATGAAAAACTGTTTTTT
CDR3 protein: CASSLDSNEKLFF

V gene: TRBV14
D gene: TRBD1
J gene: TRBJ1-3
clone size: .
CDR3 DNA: TGTGCCAGCAGCCAAGTGAGGGGGCTCGGAAACACCATATATTTT
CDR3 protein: CASSQVRGLGNTIYF

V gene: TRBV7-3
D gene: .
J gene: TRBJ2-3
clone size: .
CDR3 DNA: TGTGCCAGCAGCTCGGACAGTTTTACAGATACGCAGTATTTT
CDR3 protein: CASSSDSFTDTQYF

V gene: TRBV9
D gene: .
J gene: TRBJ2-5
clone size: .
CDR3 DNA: TGTGCCAGCAGCGTAGGGGCGGGCCAAGAGACCCAGTACTTC
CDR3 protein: CASSVGAGQETQYF

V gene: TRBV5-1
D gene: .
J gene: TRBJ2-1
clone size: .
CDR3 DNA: TGCGCCAGCAGTTCGGTCGCGTATGGTAGCTCCTACAATGAGCAGTTCTTC
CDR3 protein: CASSSVAYGSSYNEQFF

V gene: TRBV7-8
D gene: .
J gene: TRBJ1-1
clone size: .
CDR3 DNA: TGTGCCAGCAGCTTCGGGAAAGAGGGCACTGAAGCTTTCTTT
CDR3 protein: CASSFGKEGTEAFF

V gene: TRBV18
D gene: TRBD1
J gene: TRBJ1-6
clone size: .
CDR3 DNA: TGTGCCAGCTCCCTTACAGGGGGCGCAAATAATTCACCCCTCCACTTT
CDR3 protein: CASSLTGGANNSPLHF

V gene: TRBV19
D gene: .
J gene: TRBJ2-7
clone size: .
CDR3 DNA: TGTGCCAGTAGGAGGACGAGGGGGGGCTACGAGCAGTACTTC
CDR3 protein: CASRRTRGGYEQYF

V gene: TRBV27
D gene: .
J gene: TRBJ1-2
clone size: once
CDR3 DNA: TGTGCCAGCAGTCCCCCGGGCCCCCGGGGTGGCTACACCTTC
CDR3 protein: CASSPPGPRGGYTF

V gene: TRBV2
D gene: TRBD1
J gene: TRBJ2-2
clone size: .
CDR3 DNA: TGTGCCAGCAGGGGACAGGGAGACACCGGGGAGCTGTTTTTT
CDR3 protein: CASRGQGDTGELFF

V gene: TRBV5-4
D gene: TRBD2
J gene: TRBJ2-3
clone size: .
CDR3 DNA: TGTGCCAGCAGCCCGGGACTAGCGGGGGGGGCCGCAGATACGCAGTATTTT
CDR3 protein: CASSPGLAGGAADTQYF

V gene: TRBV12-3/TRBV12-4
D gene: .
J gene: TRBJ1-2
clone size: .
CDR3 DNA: TGTGCCAGCAGTTCTGGGCGAAACTATGGCTACACCTTC
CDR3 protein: CASSSGRNYGYTF

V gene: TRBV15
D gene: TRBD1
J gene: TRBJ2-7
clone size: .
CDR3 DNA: TGTGCCACCATGATTCGGCAGGGGGCAGGGGAGCAGTACTTC
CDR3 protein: CATMIRQGAGEQYF

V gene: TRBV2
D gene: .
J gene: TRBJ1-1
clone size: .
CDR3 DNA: TGTGCCAGCAGTGAAGAGGGGCGGACACTTGAAGCTTTCTTT
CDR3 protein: CASSEEGRTLEAFF

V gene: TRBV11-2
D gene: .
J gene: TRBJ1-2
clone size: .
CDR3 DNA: TGTGCCAGCAGACAGGACAGCTACTATGGCTACACCTTC
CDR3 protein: CASRQDSYYGYTF

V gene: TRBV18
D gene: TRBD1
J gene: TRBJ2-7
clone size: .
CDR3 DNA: TGTGCCAGCCTGCCGGACAGGGGCTACGAGCAGTACTTC
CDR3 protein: CASLPDRGYEQYF

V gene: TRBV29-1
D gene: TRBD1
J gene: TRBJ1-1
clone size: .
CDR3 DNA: TGCAGCGCCTTATTAACAGGGGGTGACACTGAAGCTTTCTTT
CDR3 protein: CSALLTGGDTEAFF

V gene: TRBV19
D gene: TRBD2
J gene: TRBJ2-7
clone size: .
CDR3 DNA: TGTGCCAGTAGTACCACTAGCGGGGGGGCCTACGAGCAGTACTTC
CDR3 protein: CASSTTSGGAYEQYF

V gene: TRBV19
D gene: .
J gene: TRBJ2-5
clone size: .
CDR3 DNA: TGTGCCAGTAGAAAAGACCGGGGCCAAGAGACCCAGTACTTC
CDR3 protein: CASRKDRGQETQYF

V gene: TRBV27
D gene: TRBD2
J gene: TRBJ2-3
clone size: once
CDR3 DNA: TGTGCCAGCAGCTCGTTTTTCGGGGGGGCCATTGGAAGGACAGATACGCAGTATTTT
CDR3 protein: CASSSFFGGAIGRTDTQYF

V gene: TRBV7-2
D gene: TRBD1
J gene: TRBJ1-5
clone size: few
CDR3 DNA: TGTGCCAGCAGCTTATCCTGGGGGGCAGGGGGCATTCAGCCCCAGCATTTT
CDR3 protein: CASSLSWGAGGIQPQHF

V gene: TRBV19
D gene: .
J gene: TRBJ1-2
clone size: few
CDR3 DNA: TGTGCCAGTAGTATGCGGGTTGGCTACACCTTC
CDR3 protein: CASSMRVGYTF

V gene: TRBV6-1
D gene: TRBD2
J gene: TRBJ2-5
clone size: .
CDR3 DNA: TGTGCCAGCAGTGATAGCGGGGGGGCTTACGAGACCCAGTACTTC
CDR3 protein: CASSDSGGAYETQYF

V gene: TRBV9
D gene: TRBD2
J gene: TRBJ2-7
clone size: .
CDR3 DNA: TGTGCCAGCAGTTCTAGCGGGGGAATACCCAGCTCCTACGAGCAGTACTTC
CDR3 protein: CASSSSGGIPSSYEQYF

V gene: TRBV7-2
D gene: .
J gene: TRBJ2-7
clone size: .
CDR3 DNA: TGTGCCAGCAGCGCGCACAGGGTTTACGAGCAGTACTTC
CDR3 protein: CASSAHRVYEQYF

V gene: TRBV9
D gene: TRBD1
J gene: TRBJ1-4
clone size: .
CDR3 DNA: TGTGCCAGCAGCGTAGGGACAGGGGTAGGAGAAAAACTGTTTTTT
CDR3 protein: CASSVGTGVGEKLFF

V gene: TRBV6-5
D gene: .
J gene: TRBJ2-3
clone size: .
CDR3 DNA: TGTGCCAGCAGCCGATCGGGGGATACGCAGTATTTT
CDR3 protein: CASSRSGDTQYF

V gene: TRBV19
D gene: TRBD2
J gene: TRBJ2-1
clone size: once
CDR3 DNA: TGTGCCAGTAGTATAGATGGGACTAGCGGGGGCAAATACAATGAGCAGTTCTTC
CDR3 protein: CASSIDGTSGGKYNEQFF

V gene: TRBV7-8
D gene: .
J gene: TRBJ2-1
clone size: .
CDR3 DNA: TGTGCCAGCAGCTTAGCGCTGGCAGGGTTGAACAATGAGCAGTTCTTC
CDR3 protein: CASSLALAGLNNEQFF

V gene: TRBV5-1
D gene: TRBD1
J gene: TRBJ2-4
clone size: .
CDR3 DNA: TGCGCCAGCAGCTTGGGGGCAGGGGGCTATGCCATTCAGTACTTC
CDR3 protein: CASSLGAGGYAIQYF